Presented here are 29 T cell receptor beta chains from one specimen sequenced in a study of T cell responses to AZD1222 COVID-19 vaccine. Assay: immunoSEQ multiplex PCR; the TCRdb copy retains only in-frame clones and omits some. The sample has approximately 73,000 clones, about 83% seen once; the top ten hold 9.5% to 10%. This material consisted of peripheral blood, taken on day 0 of AZD1222 vaccination. These receptors all come from an adult in good health.

The gene calls are TRBV6-5 and TRBJ1-2, with D uncertain. The CDR3 loop spans 14 amino acids. The V end was cut by 7 bases, the J end by 5 bases, with 17 bases between. Per the germline V gene, CDR1 is MNHEY and CDR2 is SVGAGI. This CDR3 is CASTDDKSGYGYTF. CDR3 DNA sequence: TGTGCCAGCACCGACGACAAGAGCGGGTATGGCTACACCTTC.

This clone appeared once. The same CDR3 arises from other DNA sequences in this sample as well. The chain links TRBV2 to TRBJ2-5, with unresolved D. Germline V gene sequence: CDR1 SNHLY, CDR2 FYNNEI. Trimming took 7 bases from V and 5 from J, leaving 11 bases between them. The length of the CDR3 is 12 residues. The CDR3 reads CASKESGETQYF. CDR3 sequence (DNA): TGTGCCAGCAAGGAGTCCGGCGAGACCCAGTACTTC.

V and J are TRBV19 and TRBJ2-4; D is ambiguous. V was trimmed by 1 base and J by 5 bases, leaving 12 bases between them. CDR1 is LNHDA, CDR2 SQIVND, per germline (reference sequence). This CDR3 has 15 residues. The CDR3 region has the DNA TGTGCCAGTAGTATAGGCACTCCCCGAGAAAACATTCAGTACTTC. Its protein product is CASSIGTPRENIQYF.

The chain links TRBV28 to TRBJ1-4, with D possibly TRBD1 on 5 matching bases. Germline CDR1 reads MDHEN; CDR2 reads SYDVKM. The CDR3 loop spans 14 amino acids. V was pared by 3 bases and J by 3 bases, with 8 bases between. The CDR3 sequence is CASSLAGSNEKLFF. In DNA form, the CDR3 reads TGTGCCAGCAGTTTGGCAGGGTCTAATGAAAAACTGTTTTTT.

This clone was recorded once. The chain couples TRBV12-3 or TRBV12-4 to TRBJ1-3; D not certain. The V gene lost 3 bases and the J gene lost 5 bases, with 2 bases spanning the gap. The CDR3 covers 11 residues. The CDR3 spells CASSLRNTIYF. In DNA form, the CDR3 reads TGTGCCAGCAGTTTGAGAAACACCATATATTTT.

V and J are TRBV18 and TRBJ1-3; no firm D call. The CDR3 is made up of 15 amino acids. The V and J ends lost 3 bases and 4 bases respectively, with 13 bases between them. Germline V CDR1 and CDR2: KGHSH, LQKENI. Here the CDR3 reads CASSPPTRRGNTIYF. The CDR3 region has the DNA TGTGCCAGCTCACCGCCGACAAGGCGCGGAAACACCATATATTTT.

The rearrangement links TRBV5-3 to TRBJ1-3; 9 bases match TRBD1. TRBV5-3 is given ORF status, its function remaining uncertain. The J segment lost 6 bases and the V segment lost 4 bases, leaving 11 bases of the junction unmatched. The CDR3 extends over 16 amino acids. CDR3 amino acids: CARSPSSRDRENTIYF. The CDR3, as DNA: TGTGCCAGAAGCCCCTCCTCCCGGGACAGGGAAAACACCATATATTTT.

The genes are TRBV20-1 and TRBJ2-5; D uncertain. There are 11 residues in the CDR3. V was clipped by 3 bases and J by 4 bases, with 6 bases between them. Germline V gene data show CDR1 as DFQATT and CDR2 as SNEGSKA (reference sequence). CDR3 residues: CSASIRETQYF. In DNA form, the CDR3 reads TGCAGTGCTAGCATCCGAGAGACCCAGTACTTC.

V usage is TRBV5-1 and J usage is TRBJ2-5, with D possibly matching TRBD1 (5 bases). V lost 3 bases, J lost 5 bases, and 11 bases lay in between. There are 13 residues in the CDR3. From germline, CDR1 is SGHRS and CDR2 YFSETQ. CDR3 protein: CASSSPGWETQYF. Here the CDR3 DNA reads TGCGCCAGCAGCTCCCCAGGGTGGGAGACCCAGTACTTC. Combining the CDR3 with reference TRBV5-1 and TRBJ2-5 gives the whole variable domain KAGVTQTPRYLIKTRGQQVTLSCSPISGHRSVSWYQQTPGQGLQFLFEYFSETQRNKGNFPGRFSGRQFSNSRSEMNVSTLELGDSALYLCASSSPGWETQYFGPGTRLLVL.

V and J are TRBV9 and TRBJ2-2; TRBD1 might be the D (5 bases). The CDR3 is made up of 12 amino acids. Trimming took 5 bases from V and 7 from J, leaving 9 bases between them. Germline V gene data show CDR1 as SGDLS and CDR2 as YYNGEE. The CDR3, as DNA: TGTGCCAGCAGGGGGCGTAGCGGGGAGCTGTTTTTT. This gives the protein CASRGRSGELFF.

The genes are TRBV14 and TRBJ2-7, with D possibly matching TRBD1 (5 bases). The CDR3 extends over 13 amino acids. CDR1 SGHDN and CDR2 FVKESK come from the germline V gene. Trimming shortened V by 1 base and J by 3 bases, and 7 bases separated the two germline ends. The CDR3 region is CASSQGRGYEQYF. The CDR3 DNA reads TGTGCCAGCAGCCAAGGAAGGGGCTACGAGCAGTACTTC.

The chain has TRBV28 and TRBJ1-2; maybe TRBD1 (5 bases). V was shortened by 2 bases and J by 8 bases, with 18 bases between the two germline ends. The length of the CDR3 is 15 residues. Germline-derived CDR1 and CDR2 are MDHEN and SYDVKM. The CDR3 sequence: CASSLPAGPPWGYTF. The CDR3 DNA reads as TGTGCCAGCAGTTTACCGGCAGGGCCCCCCTGGGGCTACACCTTC.

This clone was seen once. The V and J genes are TRBV7-9 and TRBJ1-1; D gene unclear. The CDR3 covers 14 residues. Trimming took 3 bases from V and 1 from J, leaving 9 bases between them. The germline V gene has CDR1 SEHNR and CDR2 FQNEAQ (reference sequence). The CDR3 DNA reads as TGTGCCAGCAGCTTGGACGTCAAGAACACTGAAGCTTTCTTT. This gives the protein CASSLDVKNTEAFF.

The count of this clone is one. The chain is built from TRBV24-1 and TRBJ1-2; tentatively, D is TRBD1 (5 bases). Between the trimmed V and J ends, which lost 3 bases and 4 bases, there was a span of 17 bases. CDR3 length equals 16 residues. CDR1 KGHDR and CDR2 SFDVKD come from the germline V gene. The CDR3 sequence: CATSDVQGGGGYGYTF. The CDR3 nucleotides are TGTGCCACCAGTGATGTACAAGGTGGGGGTGGCTATGGCTACACCTTC.

The CDR3 is CASRTGESYNEQFF. The CDR3, as DNA: TGTGCCAGCAGGACAGGGGAATCCTACAATGAGCAGTTCTTC. This sequence joins TRBV6-5 and TRBJ2-1; 8 bases agree with TRBD1. Germline CDR1 reads MNHEY; CDR2 reads SVGAGI. V trimming: 6 bases; J trimming: 1 base; junction bases outside the gene matches: 2. The CDR3 is 14 amino acids.

CDR3 nucleotide sequence: TGCGCCAGCAGCCTAACAGGGGTCGATCAGCCCCAGCATTTT. Translation gives CASSLTGVDQPQHF. The chain has TRBV5-1 and TRBJ1-5; 7 nucleotides align to TRBD1. With V trimmed by 4 bases and J by 5 bases, 6 bases remained unmatched. The germline gives CDR1 SGHRS, CDR2 YFSETQ. CDR3 size: 14 residues. The variable domain in full, completed from reference TRBV5-1 and TRBJ1-5, reads KAGVTQTPRYLIKTRGQQVTLSCSPISGHRSVSWYQQTPGQGLQFLFEYFSETQRNKGNFPGRFSGRQFSNSRSEMNVSTLELGDSALYLCASSLTGVDQPQHFGDGTRLSIL.

The J gene is TRBJ2-5, the V gene TRBV12-3 or TRBV12-4; D not certain. The CDR3 sequence is 11 residues long. The V end lost 6 bases, the J end lost 2 bases, and 4 bases lay between the germline ends. CDR3 protein: CASRAQETQYF. For the CDR3, the DNA is TGTGCCAGCAGGGCACAAGAGACCCAGTACTTC.

To note about this clone: The same CDR3 can be traced to other DNA sequences in this sample. This sequence joins TRBV28 and TRBJ1-1; 8 bases match TRBD1. The J segment lost 0 bases and the V segment lost 6 bases, leaving 3 bases of the junction unmatched. The CDR3 consists of 14 residues. The V gene's germline CDR1 is MDHEN and CDR2 SYDVKM. CDR3 sequence: CASRTGDLNTEAFF. The CDR3 DNA follows: TGTGCCAGCAGGACAGGGGATCTGAACACTGAAGCTTTCTTT. The variable domain in full, completed from reference TRBV28 and TRBJ1-1, reads DVKVTQSSRYLVKRTGEKVFLECVQDMDHENMFWYRQDPGLGLRLIYFSYDVKMKEKGDIPEGYSVSREKKERFSLILESASTNQTSMYLCASRTGDLNTEAFFGQGTRLTVV.

The chain uses TRBV30 and TRBJ1-4, with no clear D. The ends were cut back, 0 bases at V and 3 bases at J, with 8 bases in the middle. The CDR3 is 14 residues long. CDR1 GTSNPN and CDR2 SVGIG come from the germline V gene (reference sequence). CDR3 DNA: TGTGCCTGGAGTGTAAGCGAGGCTAATGAAAAACTGTTTTTT. This sequence encodes CAWSVSEANEKLFF.

This rearrangement joins TRBV7-9 to TRBJ2-2, with TRBD2 matching over 12 bases. This CDR3 comprises 14 residues. The V segment lost 5 bases and the J segment 11 bases; nucleotides outside the gene matches: 6. Germline loops: CDR1 SEHNR, CDR2 FQNEAQ (reference sequence). CDR3 protein: CASSRGLAGGELFF. The CDR3 region has the DNA TGTGCCAGCAGCCGGGGACTAGCGGGCGGTGAGCTGTTTTTT.

The chain combines TRBV5-4 with TRBJ1-6, with TRBD1 as a possible D gene (5 bases). The CDR3 has 17 amino acids. V lost 4 bases, J lost 4 bases, and 18 bases lay in between. Germline loops: CDR1 SGHNT, CDR2 YYREEE (reference sequence). CDR3 region: CASSQLGRRAYNSPLHF. In DNA, the CDR3 is TGTGCCAGCAGCCAATTGGGACGGAGGGCTTATAATTCACCCCTCCACTTT.

The chain carries TRBV5-1 and TRBJ1-2; tentatively, D is TRBD1 (6 bases). Per the germline V gene, CDR1 is SGHRS and CDR2 is YFSETQ. Trimming stripped 4 bases from V and 0 bases from J, with 16 bases between. This CDR3 is built from 16 residues. DNA of the CDR3: TGCGCCAGCAGCCCAGGACCGGGACAAGCTAACTATGGCTACACCTTC. As protein: CASSPGPGQANYGYTF.

Only one count was recorded for this clone. V and J are TRBV6-6 and TRBJ1-2; D remains unclear. Germline CDR1 MNHNY, CDR2 SVGAGI (reference sequence). CDR3 length equals 13 residues. Trimming stripped 5 bases from V and 5 bases from J, with 12 bases between. The CDR3, as DNA: TGTGCCAGCAGTCGCGGAGGCGGGTATGGCTACACCTTC. Amino acid sequence: CASSRGGGYGYTF.

The V and J genes are TRBV11-2 and TRBJ1-5; the D is unclear. CDR1 and CDR2 (germline): SGHAT, FQNNGV. The CDR3 runs to 13 residues. Trimming shortened V by 5 bases and J by 4 bases, and 9 bases separated the two germline ends. CDR3 amino acids: CASSPSPNQPQHF. DNA for the CDR3: TGTGCCAGCAGCCCTAGTCCGAATCAGCCCCAGCATTTT. Together with reference TRBV11-2 and TRBJ1-5, the CDR3 gives the full variable domain: EAGVAQSPRYKIIEKRQSVAFWCNPISGHATLYWYQQILGQGPKLLIQFQNNGVVDDSQLPKDRFSAERLKGVDSTLKIQPAKLEDSAVYLCASSPSPNQPQHFGDGTRLSIL.

J is TRBJ1-1 and V is TRBV18; D is unresolved. The V gene's germline CDR1 is KGHSH and CDR2 LQKENI. There are 15 residues in the CDR3. Trimming left V 2 bases short and J 3 bases short, with 13 bases between. Here the CDR3 reads CASSPGGFSDTEAFF. The CDR3 region has the DNA TGTGCCAGCTCACCAGGAGGGTTCAGCGACACTGAAGCTTTCTTT.

The chain has TRBV5-1 and TRBJ2-3, with 7 bases matching TRBD2. Per the germline V gene, CDR1 is SGHRS and CDR2 is YFSETQ. V was pared by 4 bases and J by 6 bases, with 5 bases of the junction left unmatched. The CDR3 has 13 amino acids. The CDR3 spells CASSGGGEDTQYF. The CDR3 DNA follows: TGCGCCAGCAGCGGCGGGGGAGAGGATACGCAGTATTTT.

The chain has TRBV6-2 or TRBV6-3 and TRBJ1-3; 9 nucleotides agree with TRBD1. The CDR3 has 18 residues. Germline trimming cut 2 bases from V and 11 bases from J; bases unmatched to any gene: 19. Germline assignment: CDR1 MNHEY and CDR2 SVGEGT. CDR3: CASSYAGFFPGQGTPIYF. CDR3 coding DNA: TGTGCCAGCAGTTACGCCGGATTCTTCCCGGGACAGGGCACCCCCATATATTTT.

The chain has TRBV12-3 or TRBV12-4 and TRBJ1-1, with 8 bases that match TRBD1. The CDR3 extends over 13 amino acids. The junction had 12 bases not matched to a gene; V was cut back by 8 bases and J by 10 bases. The CDR3 region has the DNA TGTGCCAGCGGCTTAAAGGACAGGGAGCGAGCTTTCTTT. Translated: CASGLKDRERAFF.

The chain links TRBV6-1 to TRBJ2-1; the match to TRBD2 covers 8 bases. Trimming removed 2 bases from V and 2 bases from J; junction bases left unmatched: 5. The germline V gene encodes CDR1 MNHNS and CDR2 SASEGT. The CDR3 totals 16 residues. Written as DNA, the CDR3 is TGTGCCAGCAGTGAACTCGGCGGGGGGACCTACAATGAGCAGTTCTTC. This codes for CASSELGGGTYNEQFF.